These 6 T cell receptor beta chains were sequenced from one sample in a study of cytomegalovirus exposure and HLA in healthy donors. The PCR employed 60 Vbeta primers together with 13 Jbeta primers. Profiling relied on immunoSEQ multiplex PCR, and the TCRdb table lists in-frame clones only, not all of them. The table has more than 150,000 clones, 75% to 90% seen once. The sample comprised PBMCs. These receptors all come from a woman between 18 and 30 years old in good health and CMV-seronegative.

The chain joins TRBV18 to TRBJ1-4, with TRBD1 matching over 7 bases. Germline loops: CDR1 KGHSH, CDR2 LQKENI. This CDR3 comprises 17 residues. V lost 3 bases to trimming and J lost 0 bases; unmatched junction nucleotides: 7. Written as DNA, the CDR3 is TGTGCCAGCTCACCCCCGAACAGGGGAGCAACTAATGAAAAACTGTTTTTT. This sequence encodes CASSPPNRGATNEKLFF. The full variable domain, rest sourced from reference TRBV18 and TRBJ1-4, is NAGVMQNPRHLVRRRGQEARLRCSPMKGHSHVYWYRQLPEEGLKFMVYLQKENIIDESGMPKERFSAEFPKEGPSILRIQQVVRGDSAAYFCASSPPNRGATNEKLFFGSGTQLSVL.

CDR3 DNA: TGTGCCAGCAGCCTACAGGGTCCTAACTATGGCTACACCTTC. Protein: CASSLQGPNYGYTF. V gene TRBV6-5 combines with J gene TRBJ1-2, with a tentative D call TRBD1 (6 bases). The V gene's germline CDR1 is MNHEY and CDR2 SVGAGI. This CDR3 has 14 amino acids. V was cut by 6 bases and J by 0 bases, with 11 bases left in between.

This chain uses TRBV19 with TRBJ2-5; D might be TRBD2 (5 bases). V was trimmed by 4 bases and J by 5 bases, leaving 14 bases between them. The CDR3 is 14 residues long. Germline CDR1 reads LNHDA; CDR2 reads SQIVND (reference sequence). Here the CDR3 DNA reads TGTGCCAGTAGTAATAGGCCTAGGGAGGAGACCCAGTACTTC. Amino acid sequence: CASSNRPREETQYF. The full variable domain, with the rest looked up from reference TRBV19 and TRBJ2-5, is DGGITQSPKYLFRKEGQNVTLSCEQNLNHDAMYWYRQDPGQGLRLIYYSQIVNDFQKGDIAEGYSVSREKKESFPLTVTSAQKNPTAFYLCASSNRPREETQYFGPGTRLLVL.

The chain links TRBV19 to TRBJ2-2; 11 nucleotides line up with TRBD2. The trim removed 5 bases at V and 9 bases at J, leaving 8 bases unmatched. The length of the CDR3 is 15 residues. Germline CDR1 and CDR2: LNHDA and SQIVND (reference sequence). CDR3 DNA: TGTGCCAGTAGTCAGACTAGCGGGACTGCCTGGGAGCTGTTTTTT. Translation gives CASSQTSGTAWELFF.

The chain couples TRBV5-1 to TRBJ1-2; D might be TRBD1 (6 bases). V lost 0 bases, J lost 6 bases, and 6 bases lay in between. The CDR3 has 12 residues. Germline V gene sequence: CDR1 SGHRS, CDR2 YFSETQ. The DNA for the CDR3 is TGCGCCAGCAGCTTGGGACAGGATGGCTACACCTTC. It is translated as CASSLGQDGYTF.

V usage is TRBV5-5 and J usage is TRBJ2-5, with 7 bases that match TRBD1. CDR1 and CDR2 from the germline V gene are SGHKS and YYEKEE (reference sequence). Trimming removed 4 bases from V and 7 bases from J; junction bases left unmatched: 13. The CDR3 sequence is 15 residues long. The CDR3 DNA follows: TGTGCCAGCAGCGGGACAGTCCATGGTGCAAGGACCCAGTACTTC. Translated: CASSGTVHGARTQYF.